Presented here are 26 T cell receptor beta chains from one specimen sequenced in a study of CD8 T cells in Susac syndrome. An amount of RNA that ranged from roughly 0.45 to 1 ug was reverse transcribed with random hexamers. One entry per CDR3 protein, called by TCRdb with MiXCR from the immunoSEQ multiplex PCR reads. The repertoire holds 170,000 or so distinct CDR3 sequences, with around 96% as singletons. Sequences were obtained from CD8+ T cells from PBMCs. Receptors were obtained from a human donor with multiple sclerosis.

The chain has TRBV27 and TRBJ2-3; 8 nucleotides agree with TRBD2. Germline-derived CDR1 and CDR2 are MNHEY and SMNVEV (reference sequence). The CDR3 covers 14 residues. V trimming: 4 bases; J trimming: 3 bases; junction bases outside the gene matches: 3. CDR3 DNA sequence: TGTGCCAGCAGTTCCCTAGCGGGTACAGATACGCAGTATTTT. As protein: CASSSLAGTDTQYF.

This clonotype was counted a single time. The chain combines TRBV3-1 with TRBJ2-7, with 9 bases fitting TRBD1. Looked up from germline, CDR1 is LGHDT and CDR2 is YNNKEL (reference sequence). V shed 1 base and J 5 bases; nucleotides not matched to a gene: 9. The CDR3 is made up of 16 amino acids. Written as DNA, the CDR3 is TGTGCCAGCAGCCAAGCGCTCCGGGACAGGGTAGACGAGCAGTACTTC. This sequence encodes CASSQALRDRVDEQYF.

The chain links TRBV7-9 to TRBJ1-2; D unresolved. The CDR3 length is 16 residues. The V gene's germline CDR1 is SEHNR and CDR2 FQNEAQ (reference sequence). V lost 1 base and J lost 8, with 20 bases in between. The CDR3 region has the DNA TGTGCCAGCAGCTTAGTGGGCAGCGGGATCGGTTCGGGCTACACCTTC. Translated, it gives CASSLVGSGIGSGYTF.

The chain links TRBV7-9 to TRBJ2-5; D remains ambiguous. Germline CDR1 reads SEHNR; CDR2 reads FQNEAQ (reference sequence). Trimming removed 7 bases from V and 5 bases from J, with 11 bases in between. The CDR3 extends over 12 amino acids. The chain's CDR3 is CASTSPGETQYF. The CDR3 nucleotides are TGTGCCAGCACCTCGCCCGGGGAGACCCAGTACTTC. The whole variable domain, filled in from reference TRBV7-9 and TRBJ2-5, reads DTGVSQNPRHKITKRGQNVTFRCDPISEHNRLYWYRQTLGQGPEFLTYFQNEAQLEKSRLLSDRFSAERPKGSFSTLEIQRTEQGDSAMYLCASTSPGETQYFGPGTRLLVL.

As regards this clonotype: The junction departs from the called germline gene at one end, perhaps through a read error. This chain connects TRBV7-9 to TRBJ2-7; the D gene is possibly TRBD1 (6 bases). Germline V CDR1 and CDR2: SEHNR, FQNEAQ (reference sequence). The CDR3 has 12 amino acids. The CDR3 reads CASSKDSTELSF. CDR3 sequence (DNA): TGTGCCAGCAGCAAGGACAGCACTGAGCTATCCTTC.

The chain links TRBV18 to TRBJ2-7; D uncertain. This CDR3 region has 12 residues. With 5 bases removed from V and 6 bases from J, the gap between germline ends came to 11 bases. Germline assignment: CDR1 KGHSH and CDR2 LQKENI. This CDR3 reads CASSDGSGEQYF. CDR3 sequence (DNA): TGTGCCAGCTCAGATGGGTCGGGCGAGCAGTACTTC.

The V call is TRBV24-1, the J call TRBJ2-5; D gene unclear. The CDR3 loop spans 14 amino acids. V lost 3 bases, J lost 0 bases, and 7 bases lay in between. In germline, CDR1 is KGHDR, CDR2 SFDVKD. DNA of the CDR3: TGTGCCACCAGTGATAATCACAACCAAGAGACCCAGTACTTC. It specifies CATSDNHNQETQYF.

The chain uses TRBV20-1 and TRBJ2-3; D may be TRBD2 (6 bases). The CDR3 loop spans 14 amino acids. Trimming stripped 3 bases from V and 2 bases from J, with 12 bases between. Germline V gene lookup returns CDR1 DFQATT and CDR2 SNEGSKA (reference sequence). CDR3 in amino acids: CSASLGGLTDTQYF. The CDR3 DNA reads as TGCAGTGCTAGTTTGGGAGGACTCACAGATACGCAGTATTTT.

This CDR3 reads CASSLRQGAGTDTQYF. The CDR3 coding sequence is TGCGCCAGCAGCCTAAGACAGGGGGCAGGCACAGATACGCAGTATTTT. The J gene is TRBJ2-3, the V gene TRBV4-1, with TRBD1 matching over 10 bases. This CDR3 contains 16 residues. V was clipped by 4 bases and J by 1 base; unmatched bases: 5. Germline CDR1 and CDR2: MGHRA and YSYEKL.

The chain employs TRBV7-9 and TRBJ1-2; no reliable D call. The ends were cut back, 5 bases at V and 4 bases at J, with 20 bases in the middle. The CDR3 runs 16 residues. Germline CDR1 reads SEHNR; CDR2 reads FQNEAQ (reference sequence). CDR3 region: CASSPSAGEAVYGYTF. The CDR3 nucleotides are TGTGCCAGCAGCCCATCAGCCGGGGAAGCGGTCTATGGCTACACCTTC. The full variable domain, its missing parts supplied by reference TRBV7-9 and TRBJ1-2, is DTGVSQNPRHKITKRGQNVTFRCDPISEHNRLYWYRQTLGQGPEFLTYFQNEAQLEKSRLLSDRFSAERPKGSFSTLEIQRTEQGDSAMYLCASSPSAGEAVYGYTFGSGTRLTVV.

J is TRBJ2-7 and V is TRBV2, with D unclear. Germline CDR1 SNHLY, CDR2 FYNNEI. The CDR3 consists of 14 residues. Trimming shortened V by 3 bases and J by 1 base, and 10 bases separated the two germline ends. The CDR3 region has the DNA TGTGCCAGCAGTGAGGTCCCTGCGTCCTACGAGCAGTACTTC. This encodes CASSEVPASYEQYF.

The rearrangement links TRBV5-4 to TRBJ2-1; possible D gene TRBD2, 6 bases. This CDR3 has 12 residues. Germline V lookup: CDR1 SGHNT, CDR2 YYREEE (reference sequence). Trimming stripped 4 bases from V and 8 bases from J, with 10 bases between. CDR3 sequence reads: CASSVGGHEQFF. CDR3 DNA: TGTGCCAGCAGCGTGGGGGGTCATGAGCAGTTCTTC.

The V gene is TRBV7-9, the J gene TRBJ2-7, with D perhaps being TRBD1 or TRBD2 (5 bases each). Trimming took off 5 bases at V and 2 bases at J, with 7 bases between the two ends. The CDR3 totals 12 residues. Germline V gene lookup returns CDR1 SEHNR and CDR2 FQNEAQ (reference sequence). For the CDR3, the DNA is TGTGCCAGCAGCCAGGGAGCCTACGAGCAGTACTTC. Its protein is CASSQGAYEQYF.

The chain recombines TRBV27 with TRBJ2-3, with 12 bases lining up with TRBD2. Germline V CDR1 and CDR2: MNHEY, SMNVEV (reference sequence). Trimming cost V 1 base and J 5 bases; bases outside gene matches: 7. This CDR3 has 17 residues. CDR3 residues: CASSLLLAGGPEDTQYF. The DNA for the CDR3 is TGTGCCAGCAGTTTATTGCTAGCGGGGGGGCCGGAAGATACGCAGTATTTT.

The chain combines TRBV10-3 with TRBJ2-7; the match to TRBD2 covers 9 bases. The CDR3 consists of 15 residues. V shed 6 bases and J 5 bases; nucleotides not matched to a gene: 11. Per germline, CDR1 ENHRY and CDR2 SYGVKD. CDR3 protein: CAIREAGLANNEQYF. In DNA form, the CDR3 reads TGTGCCATCAGGGAAGCGGGACTAGCAAACAACGAGCAGTACTTC.

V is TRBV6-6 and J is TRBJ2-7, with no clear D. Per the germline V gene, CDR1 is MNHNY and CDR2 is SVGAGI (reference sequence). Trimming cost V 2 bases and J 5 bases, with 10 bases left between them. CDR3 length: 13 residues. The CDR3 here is CASSYLIPNEQYF. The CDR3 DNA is TGTGCCAGCAGTTACCTCATTCCCAACGAGCAGTACTTC.

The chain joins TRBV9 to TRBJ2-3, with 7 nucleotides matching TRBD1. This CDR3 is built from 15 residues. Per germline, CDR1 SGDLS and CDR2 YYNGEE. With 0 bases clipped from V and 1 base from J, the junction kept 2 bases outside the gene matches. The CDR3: CASSVGGQRTDTQYF. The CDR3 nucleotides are TGTGCCAGCAGCGTAGGGGGACAGCGCACAGATACGCAGTATTTT.

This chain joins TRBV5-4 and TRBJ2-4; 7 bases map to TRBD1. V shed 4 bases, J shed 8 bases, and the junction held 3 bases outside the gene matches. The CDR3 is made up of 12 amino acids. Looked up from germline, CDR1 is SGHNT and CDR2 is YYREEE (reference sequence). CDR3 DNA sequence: TGTGCCAGCAGCAAAACAGGGGACATTCAGTACTTC. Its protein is CASSKTGDIQYF.

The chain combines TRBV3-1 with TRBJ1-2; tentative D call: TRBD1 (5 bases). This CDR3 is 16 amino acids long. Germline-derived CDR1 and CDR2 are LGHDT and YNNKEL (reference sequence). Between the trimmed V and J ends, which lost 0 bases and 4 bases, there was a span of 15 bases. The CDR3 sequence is CASSQDLPWTTYGYTF. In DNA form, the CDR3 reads TGTGCCAGCAGCCAAGATCTTCCCTGGACAACCTATGGCTACACCTTC.

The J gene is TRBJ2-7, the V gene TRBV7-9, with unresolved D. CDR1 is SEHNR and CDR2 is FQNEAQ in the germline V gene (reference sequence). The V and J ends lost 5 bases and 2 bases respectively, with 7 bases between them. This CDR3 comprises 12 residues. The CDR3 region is CASSHGTYEQYF. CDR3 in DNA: TGTGCCAGCAGCCACGGAACCTACGAGCAGTACTTC.

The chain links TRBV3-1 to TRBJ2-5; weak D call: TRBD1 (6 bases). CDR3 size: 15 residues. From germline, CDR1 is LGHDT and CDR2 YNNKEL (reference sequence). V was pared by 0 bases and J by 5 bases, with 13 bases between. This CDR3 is CASSQDSGQSETQYF. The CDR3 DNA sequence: TGTGCCAGCAGCCAAGATTCCGGACAGAGCGAGACCCAGTACTTC.

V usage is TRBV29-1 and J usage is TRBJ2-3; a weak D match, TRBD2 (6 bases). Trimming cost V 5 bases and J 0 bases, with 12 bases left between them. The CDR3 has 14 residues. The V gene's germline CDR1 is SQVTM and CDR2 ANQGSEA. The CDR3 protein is CSVRGLTSTDTQYF. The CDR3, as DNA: TGCAGCGTTAGAGGACTAACGAGCACAGATACGCAGTATTTT.

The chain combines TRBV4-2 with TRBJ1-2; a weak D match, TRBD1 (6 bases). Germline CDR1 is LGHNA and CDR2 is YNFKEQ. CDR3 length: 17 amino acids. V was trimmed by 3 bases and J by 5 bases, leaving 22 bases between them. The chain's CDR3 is CASSQAHLDSDEYGYTF. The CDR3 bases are TGTGCCAGCAGCCAGGCTCACTTGGACAGCGACGAATATGGCTACACCTTC.

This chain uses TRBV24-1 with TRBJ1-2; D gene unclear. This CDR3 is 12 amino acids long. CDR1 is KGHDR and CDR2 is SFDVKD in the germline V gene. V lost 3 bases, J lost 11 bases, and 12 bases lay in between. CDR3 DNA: TGTGCCACCAGTGATCTCGGCTTGAATTACACCTTC. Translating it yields CATSDLGLNYTF.

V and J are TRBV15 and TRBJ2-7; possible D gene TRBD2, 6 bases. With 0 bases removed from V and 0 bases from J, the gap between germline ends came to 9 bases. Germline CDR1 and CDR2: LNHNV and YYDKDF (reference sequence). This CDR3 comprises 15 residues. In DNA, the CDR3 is TGTGCCACCAGCAGAGATGGCGGGGTCTCCTACGAGCAGTACTTC. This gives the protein CATSRDGGVSYEQYF.

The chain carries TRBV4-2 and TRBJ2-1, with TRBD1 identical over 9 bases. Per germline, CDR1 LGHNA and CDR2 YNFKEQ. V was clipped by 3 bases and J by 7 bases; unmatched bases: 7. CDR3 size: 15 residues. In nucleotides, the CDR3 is TGTGCCAGCAGCCAGAACAGGGGGCAAAGGAATGAGCAGTTCTTC. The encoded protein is CASSQNRGQRNEQFF.